The 12 T cell receptor beta chains below all came from one sample that was sequenced in a study of Graves' ophthalmopathy and Graves' hyperthyroidism. The TCR beta CDR3 regions underwent amplification from RNA transcripts. HTBI primers were used in a first-round RT-PCR, which preceded a second-round multiplex PCR. Using its own MiXCR run on the multiplex PCR reads, TCRdb lists one record per CDR3 protein. The sample carries 170,000 or so distinct CDR3 sequences, approximately 38% recorded once. Sequencing used peripheral blood. The receptors originated from a woman aged 40 to 50 with Graves' ophthalmopathy.

This clonotype was seen many times. The chain links TRBV28 to TRBJ2-1; D is perhaps TRBD1 or TRBD2 (5 bases each). The germline V gene encodes CDR1 MDHEN and CDR2 SYDVKM. V shed 6 bases and J shed 8 bases, with 14 bases lying between them. The CDR3 totals 13 residues. CDR3 DNA sequence: TGTGCCAGCAGAACGACGGGACGATATGAGCAGTTCTTC. It specifies CASRTTGRYEQFF.

This clonotype was counted many times. The V call is TRBV6-1, the J call TRBJ2-7; 9 bases are a match to TRBD1. The CDR3 is 15 residues long. V lost 1 base to trimming and J lost 3 bases; unmatched junction nucleotides: 4. Germline V gene data show CDR1 as MNHNS and CDR2 as SASEGT. The DNA of the CDR3 is TGTGCCAGCAGTGAAGACGGGACAGGGCGCTACGAGCAGTACTTC. It translates to CASSEDGTGRYEQYF.

This clonotype was detected a few times. The chain uses TRBV20-1 and TRBJ2-5; 7 bases are a match to TRBD1. This CDR3 is 16 amino acids long. After removal of 0 bases from V and 4 bases from J, the junction contained 11 bases not matched to a gene. The germline CDR1 and CDR2 sequences are DFQATT and SNEGSKA (reference sequence). This chain's CDR3 is CSARDPGQAVVETQYF. CDR3 sequence (DNA): TGCAGTGCTAGAGATCCAGGACAGGCGGTGGTAGAGACCCAGTACTTC.

This clonotype was seen repeatedly, ten times or more. The rearrangement uses TRBV3-1 and TRBJ2-5, with D uncertain. Germline loops: CDR1 LGHDT, CDR2 YNNKEL (reference sequence). V was pared by 5 bases and J by 4 bases, with 8 bases between. This CDR3 is built from 12 residues. CDR3 bases: TGTGCCAGCAGCGTACTCGGAGAGACCCAGTACTTC. Protein sequence: CASSVLGETQYF.

The J gene is TRBJ2-5, the V gene TRBV6-2 or TRBV6-3; D gene uncertain. Trimming took off 4 bases at V and 5 bases at J, with 8 bases between the two ends. Germline V CDR1 and CDR2: MNHEY, SVGEGT. The CDR3 totals 12 residues. CDR3 residues: CASSWASETQYF. In DNA, the CDR3 is TGTGCCAGCAGTTGGGCGAGCGAGACCCAGTACTTC.

This clonotype was detected ten times or more. CDR3 DNA sequence: TGTGCCAGCAACCCAGACAGGCGCAGCAATCAGCCCCAGCATTTT. This sequence encodes CASNPDRRSNQPQHF. The J gene is TRBJ1-5, the V gene TRBV6-2 or TRBV6-3, with a tentative D call TRBD1 (6 bases). V was cut by 7 bases and J by 1 base, with 14 bases left in between. CDR3 size: 15 residues. Per the germline V gene, CDR1 is MNHEY and CDR2 is SVGEGT.

The CDR3 sequence is CASSSPRTYPEPEAFF. The CDR3 nucleotides are TGTGCCAGCAGTTCACCTCGGACATACCCCGAGCCTGAAGCTTTCTTT. This sequence joins TRBV6-2 or TRBV6-3 and TRBJ1-1; weak D call: TRBD1 (5 bases). V gave up 4 bases and J gave up 6 bases, with 21 bases separating them. The CDR3 has 16 residues. The germline V gene has CDR1 MNHEY and CDR2 SVGEGT.

This clonotype was recorded at least ten times. The J gene is TRBJ2-5, the V gene TRBV3-1; TRBD2 matches at 8 bases. The CDR3 has 14 amino acids. Germline V gene data show CDR1 as LGHDT and CDR2 as YNNKEL (reference sequence). Losses at the gene ends were 2 bases for V and 1 base for J; bases not matched to a gene: 0. The CDR3 region has the DNA TGTGCCAGCAGCCAACGGGGGGGCCAAGAGACCCAGTACTTC. Residues: CASSQRGGQETQYF.

The chain recombines TRBV12-3 or TRBV12-4 with TRBJ1-1, with 7 bases matching TRBD1. Trimming at V came to 1 base and at J to 0 bases, leaving 5 bases not matched to a gene. This CDR3 spans 16 amino acids. For the CDR3, the DNA is TGTGCCAGCAGTTTAGAAGAGGGACAGATGAACACTGAAGCTTTCTTT. It yields the protein CASSLEEGQMNTEAFF.

The chain uses TRBV6-1 and TRBJ1-1; D is unresolved. The CDR3 runs 14 residues. The V and J ends lost 6 bases and 1 base respectively, with 12 bases between them. The germline gives CDR1 MNHNS, CDR2 SASEGT. CDR3 sequence reads: CASSLGRTNTEAFF. DNA of the CDR3: TGTGCCAGCAGCCTAGGGAGGACGAACACTGAAGCTTTCTTT.

This clonotype was found many times. The chain is built from TRBV7-3 and TRBJ2-7; TRBD2 agrees at 9 bases. The V gene's germline CDR1 is SGHTA and CDR2 FQGTGA. The CDR3 is 15 amino acids. The junction had 5 bases not matched to a gene; V was cut back by 0 bases and J by 5 bases. The chain's CDR3 is CASSLTSGSLNEQYF. DNA for the CDR3: TGTGCCAGCAGCTTAACTAGCGGGAGTCTCAACGAGCAGTACTTC.

This clonotype was observed at least ten times. V and J are TRBV11-2 and TRBJ1-2; maybe TRBD1 (6 bases). Trimming stripped 5 bases from V and 7 bases from J, with 14 bases between. Germline V gene data show CDR1 as SGHAT and CDR2 as FQNNGV. The CDR3 is made up of 13 amino acids. The CDR3 bases are TGTGCCAGCAGCGGTATGGGGGCGCTTGGCTACACCTTC. Translated, it gives CASSGMGALGYTF.